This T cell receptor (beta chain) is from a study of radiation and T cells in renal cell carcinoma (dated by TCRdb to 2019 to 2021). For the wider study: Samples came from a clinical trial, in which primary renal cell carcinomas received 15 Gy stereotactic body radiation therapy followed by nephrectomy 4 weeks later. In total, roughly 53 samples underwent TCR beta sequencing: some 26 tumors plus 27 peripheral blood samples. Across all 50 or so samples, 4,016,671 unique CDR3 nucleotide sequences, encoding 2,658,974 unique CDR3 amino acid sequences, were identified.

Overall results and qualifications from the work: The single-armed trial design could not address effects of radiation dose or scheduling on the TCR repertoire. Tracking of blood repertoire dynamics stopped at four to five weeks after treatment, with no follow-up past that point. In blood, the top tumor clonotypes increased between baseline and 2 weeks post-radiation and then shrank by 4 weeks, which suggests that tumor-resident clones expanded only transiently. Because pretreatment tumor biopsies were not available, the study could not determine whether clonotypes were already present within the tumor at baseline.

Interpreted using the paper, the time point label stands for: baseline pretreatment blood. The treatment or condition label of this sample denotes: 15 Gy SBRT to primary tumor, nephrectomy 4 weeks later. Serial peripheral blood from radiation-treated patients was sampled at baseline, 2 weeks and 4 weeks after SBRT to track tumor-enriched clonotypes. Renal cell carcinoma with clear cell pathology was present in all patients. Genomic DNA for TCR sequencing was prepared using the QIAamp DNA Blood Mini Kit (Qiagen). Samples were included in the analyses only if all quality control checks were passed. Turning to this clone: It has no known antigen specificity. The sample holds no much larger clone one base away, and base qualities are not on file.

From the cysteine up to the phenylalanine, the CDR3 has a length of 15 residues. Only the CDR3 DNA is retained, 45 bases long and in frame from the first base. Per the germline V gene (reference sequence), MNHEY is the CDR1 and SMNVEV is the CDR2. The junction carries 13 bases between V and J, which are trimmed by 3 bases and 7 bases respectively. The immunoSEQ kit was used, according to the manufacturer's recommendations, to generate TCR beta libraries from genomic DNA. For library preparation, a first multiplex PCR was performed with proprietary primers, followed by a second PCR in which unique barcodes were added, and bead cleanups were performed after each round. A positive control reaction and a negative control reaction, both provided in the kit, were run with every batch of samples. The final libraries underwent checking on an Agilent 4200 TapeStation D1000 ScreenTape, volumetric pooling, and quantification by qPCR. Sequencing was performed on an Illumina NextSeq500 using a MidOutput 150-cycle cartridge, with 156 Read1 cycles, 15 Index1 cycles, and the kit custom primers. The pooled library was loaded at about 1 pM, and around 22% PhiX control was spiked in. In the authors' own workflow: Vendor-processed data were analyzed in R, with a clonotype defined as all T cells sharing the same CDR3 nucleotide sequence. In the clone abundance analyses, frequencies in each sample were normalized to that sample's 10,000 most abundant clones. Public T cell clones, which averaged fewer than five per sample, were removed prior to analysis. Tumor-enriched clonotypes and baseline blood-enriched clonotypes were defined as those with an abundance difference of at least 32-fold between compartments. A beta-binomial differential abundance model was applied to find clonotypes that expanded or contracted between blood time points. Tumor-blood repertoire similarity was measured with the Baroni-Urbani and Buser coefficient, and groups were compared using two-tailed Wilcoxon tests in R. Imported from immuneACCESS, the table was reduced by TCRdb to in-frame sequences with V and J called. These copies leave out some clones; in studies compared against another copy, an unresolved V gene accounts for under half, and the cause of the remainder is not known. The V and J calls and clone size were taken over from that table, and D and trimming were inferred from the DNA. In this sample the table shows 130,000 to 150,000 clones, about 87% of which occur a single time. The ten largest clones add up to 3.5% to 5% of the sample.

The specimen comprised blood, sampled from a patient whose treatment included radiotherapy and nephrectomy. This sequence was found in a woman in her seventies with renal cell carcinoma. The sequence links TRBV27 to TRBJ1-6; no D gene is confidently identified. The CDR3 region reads CASSFRPTVNSPLHF. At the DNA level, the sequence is TGTGCCAGCAGTTTCCGGCCCACGGTGAATTCACCCCTCCACTTT.